This T cell receptor (beta chain) was found in a study of blood T cell repertoires in COVID-19. Study-level background: From T cells, B-cell-depleted T cells, or PBMCs came the material, which was cDNA or gDNA.

Under the authors' procedure: Reference gene primer amplification yielded estimated nucleated cell counts. Using immunoSEQ multiplex PCR, the repertoire was profiled, and TCRdb retains in-frame clones only, with some absent. V and J calls and clone size are as listed in that table; D and trimming were resolved from the DNA. The table has tens of thousands of clones, about 89% seen once. The germline CDR1 and CDR2 sequences are MNHNY and SVGAGI (reference sequence). V was pared by 6 bases and J by 5 bases, with 17 bases between. This CDR3 spans 15 amino acids. This receptor was obtained from a man in his 70s with active COVID-19. Sequenced input: peripheral blood. The chain is built from TRBV6-6 and TRBJ2-1, with D tentatively TRBD2 (6 bases). CDR3 region: CASSTTWGVDNEQFF. The CDR3 nucleotides are TGTGCCAGCAGCACTACGTGGGGGGTTGACAATGAGCAGTTCTTC.